These T cell receptor beta chains were read from a single sample in a study of blood T cell repertoires in COVID-19. Assay: immunoSEQ multiplex PCR; the TCRdb copy retains only in-frame clones and omits some. The sample has fewer than 500,000 clones, approximately 86% seen once. Material for sequencing was PBMCs or T cells enriched from blood (not recorded which). These TCRs come from a woman in her late teens or twenties who had recovered from COVID-19. CDR3s include the opening cysteine and the closing phenylalanine or tryptophan. The D gene is left open where the match is weak. The size entry is marked missing in some rows and otherwise reads once, few, many or a size class.

few	TRBV30	-	TRBJ1-1	CAWSVTPNTEAFF	TGTGCCTGGAGTGTAACACCCAACACTGAAGCTTTCTTT
-	TRBV6-5	TRBD1	TRBJ2-1	CASSPGTGTYNEQFF	TGTGCCAGCAGTCCCGGGACAGGCACCTACAATGAGCAGTTCTTC
-	TRBV7-6	-	TRBJ2-3	CASSFAGLSTDTQYF	TGTGCCAGCAGCTTTGCCGGTCTTAGCACAGATACGCAGTATTTT
-	TRBV7-9	-	TRBJ1-2	CASSLSTGYGYTF	TGTGCCAGCAGCTTATCGACGGGCTATGGCTACACCTTC
-	TRBV18	-	TRBJ2-2	CASSPRPFHRGELFF	TGTGCCAGCTCACCGAGACCTTTTCACAGAGGGGAGCTGTTTTTT
few	TRBV7-7	-	TRBJ2-2	CASSLGSEENTGELFF	TGTGCTAGCAGCTTAGGCTCAGAGGAAAACACCGGGGAGCTGTTTTTT
-	TRBV25-1	-	TRBJ1-4	CASSEWVGRGEKLFF	TGTGCCAGCAGTGAATGGGTCGGCCGAGGGGAAAAACTGTTTTTT
-	TRBV10-2	-	TRBJ1-1	CASRQATEAFF	TGCGCCAGCAGACAGGCAACTGAAGCTTTCTTT
-	TRBV30	TRBD1	TRBJ1-1	CAWRGQGRDTEAFF	TGTGCCTGGAGGGGACAGGGAAGGGACACTGAAGCTTTCTTT
once	TRBV9	-	TRBJ1-1	CASSAPKGGASNTEAFF	TGTGCCAGCAGCGCCCCCAAGGGGGGGGCCTCGAACACTGAAGCTTTCTTT
-	TRBV10-3	-	TRBJ1-2	CAISDSRGTNYGYTF	TGTGCCATCAGTGATAGTAGGGGGACCAACTATGGCTACACCTTC
-	TRBV29-1	TRBD1	TRBJ1-1	CSVLGGNTEAFF	TGCAGCGTCCTAGGGGGCAACACTGAAGCTTTCTTT
-	TRBV30	-	TRBJ1-1	CAWSGQNGDNTEAFF	TGTGCCTGGTCCGGACAGAATGGGGACAACACTGAAGCTTTCTTT
-	TRBV5-4	TRBD2	TRBJ2-2	CASSFPAGGAAGELFF	TGTGCCAGCAGCTTCCCAGCCGGGGGGGCGGCCGGGGAGCTGTTTTTT
-	TRBV2	-	TRBJ2-5	CASSEEEQETQYF	TGTGCCAGCAGTGAGGAGGAGCAAGAGACCCAGTACTTC
-	TRBV2	-	TRBJ1-1	CASRRQAHSGTEAFF	TGTGCCAGCAGAAGACAGGCACATTCGGGCACTGAAGCTTTCTTT
-	TRBV3-1/TRBV3-2	-	TRBJ2-5	CASSPARGETQYF	TGTGCCAGCAGCCCGGCCCGCGGAGAGACCCAGTACTTC
once	TRBV4-2	-	TRBJ1-1	CASSPLKGVSNTEAFF	TGTGCCAGCAGCCCCCTGAAGGGGGTCTCGAACACTGAAGCTTTCTTT
-	TRBV5-4	TRBD1	TRBJ1-4	CASSRAGTGDEKLFF	TGTGCCAGCAGCCGGGCCGGGACAGGGGATGAAAAACTGTTTTTT
-	TRBV5-1	-	TRBJ2-3	CASSLEAASFTDTQYF	TGCGCCAGCAGCTTGGAGGCAGCTAGTTTCACAGATACGCAGTATTTT
-	TRBV5-4	-	TRBJ2-7	CASSLDTTYEQYF	TGTGCCAGCAGCTTGGACACTACCTACGAGCAGTACTTC
-	TRBV4-1	TRBD1	TRBJ1-2	CASSQDGQGARYGYTF	TGCGCCAGCAGCCAAGATGGGCAGGGGGCCCGCTATGGCTACACCTTC
-	TRBV28	TRBD1	TRBJ1-3	CASRPPGQGTRRAGNTIYF	TGTGCCAGCAGACCCCCGGGACAGGGGACGCGTCGGGCTGGAAACACCATATATTTT